The T cell receptor (beta chain) described here comes from a study of T-cell reconstitution after alpha-beta-depleted transplantation in children. The TCRbeta library incorporated unique molecular identifiers. MiXCR was run by TCRdb on the PCR reads, yielding one entry per CDR3 protein. The table shows approximately 290,000 distinct CDR3 sequences, with 11% occurring only once. V lost 1 base, J lost 9 bases, and 19 bases lay in between. The CDR3 consists of 16 residues. This clonotype was sampled from a male patient aged 2-15 years who had a stem cell transplant for chronic granulomatous disease, so the T cells may come from the graft donor. J is TRBJ1-3 and V is TRBV12-3 or TRBV12-4; D may be TRBD1 (6 bases). Sequences were derived from peripheral blood, sampled 180 days after TCRalphabeta/CD19-depleted stem cell transplant. CDR3 protein: CASSLEGGALVGTIYF. CDR3 sequence (DNA): TGTGCCAGCAGTTTAGAGGGGGGGGCCCTTGTTGGCACCATATATTTT.